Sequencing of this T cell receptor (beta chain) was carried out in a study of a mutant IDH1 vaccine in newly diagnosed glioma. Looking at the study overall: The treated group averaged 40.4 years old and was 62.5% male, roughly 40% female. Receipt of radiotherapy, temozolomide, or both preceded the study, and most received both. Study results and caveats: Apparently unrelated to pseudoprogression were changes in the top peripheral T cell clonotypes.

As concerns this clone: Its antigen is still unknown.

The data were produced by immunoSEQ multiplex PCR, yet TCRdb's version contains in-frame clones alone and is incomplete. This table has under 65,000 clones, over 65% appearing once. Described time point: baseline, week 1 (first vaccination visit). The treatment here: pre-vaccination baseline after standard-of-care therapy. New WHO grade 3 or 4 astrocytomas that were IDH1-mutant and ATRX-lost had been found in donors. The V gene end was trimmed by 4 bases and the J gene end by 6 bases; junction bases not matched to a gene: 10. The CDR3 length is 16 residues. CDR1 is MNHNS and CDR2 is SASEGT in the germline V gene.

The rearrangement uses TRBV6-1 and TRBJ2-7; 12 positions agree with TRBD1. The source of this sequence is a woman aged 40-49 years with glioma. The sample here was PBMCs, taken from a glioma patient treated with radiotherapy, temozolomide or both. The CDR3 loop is CASSGTPGQGASEQYF. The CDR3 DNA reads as TGTGCCAGCAGTGGTACACCGGGACAGGGGGCAAGCGAGCAGTACTTC.